This T cell receptor beta chain appears in the sequencing data of a study of shared clonotypes between healthy human individuals. Study-level information: Aged between 18 and 49, the donors were a couple of women and three men.

CD8 cells regarded as naive lacked CD45RO, were positively chosen for CCR7, and omitted terminally differentiated effector memory CD45RA+ cells. This CDR3 comprises 13 residues. J lost 2 bases, V lost 4 bases, and 3 bases had no gene match. Germline V CDR1 and CDR2: SQVTM, ANQGSEA. Study-wide results and limits: Blood was the sole source, and tissue repertoires probably differ. In contrast to clonotypes shared by all four donors, non-shared clonotypes had lower generation probabilities.

In regard to this clone: Its antigen is unknown. The sample holds other DNA sequences that translate to the same CDR3.

In the study's own analysis: Filtering differed for immunoSEQ, which gave only junction sequences without quality scores. Sequencing used immunoSEQ multiplex PCR; TCRdb keeps in-frame clones, though not all of them. Clone size and V and J calls were adopted from that table, with D and trimming inferred from the DNA. This table holds under 1 million clones, 80% to 95% found once. V usage is TRBV29-1 and J usage is TRBJ2-7, with 9 bases that match TRBD2. This clonotype was sampled from a young man in good health. The source material was naive CD8+ T cells sorted from blood. The CDR3 coding sequence is TGCAGCGTTGTATTAGCGGGAGCCTACGAGCAGTACTTC. Amino acid sequence: CSVVLAGAYEQYF.